A single T cell receptor beta chain is shown here with its context. The target antigen is unknown. The sample originates from a study of monozygotic twins with inflammatory bowel disease. Study-wide findings and caveats: Relative to healthy twins, IBD patients had fewer clonotypes in common with others, a gap that was especially apparent with disease activity. Patients received differing immunosuppressive treatments, which may have added variability to their repertoires. Between concordant and discordant twins, repertoire similarity failed to differ, a result that limited power may explain. There was no way to distinguish the different T cell subtypes.

The CDR3 has 16 amino acids. Following a re-call of the 5' RACE reads, TCRdb has one entry per CDR3 protein and lacks DNA. There are fewer than 400,000 distinct CDR3 sequences in the sample, with 5.6% held by the top ten. The TCR originated in a human donor with ulcerative colitis or Crohn's disease, or a healthy co-twin of an affected twin (not recorded which). The chain employs TRBV21-1 and TRBJ2-5; TCRdb outputs TRBD2, but without DNA this stays unchecked. TRBV21-1 counts as a pseudogene. The sample taken for sequencing was blood. CDR3 protein: CASSTNPGTSGQRQYF.